This T cell receptor (beta chain) appears in the sequencing data of a study of breast tumors, draining lymph nodes, adjacent tissues. Germline V gene lookup returns CDR1 LNHNV and CDR2 YYDKDF (reference sequence). The CDR3 covers 16 residues. Trimming removed 4 bases from V and 2 bases from J; junction bases left unmatched: 7. General study results and limits: Findings are consistent with lymph node origin and intratumoral expansion of most tumor T cells. Tumor repertoires ranked between lymph nodes and nontumor tissue in diversity, with V and J gene preferences.

In regard to this clonotype: Antigen specificity is unknown.

TCRdb reprocessed the multiplex PCR reads via MiXCR and lists one record per CDR3 protein. The sample includes about 180,000 distinct CDR3 sequences, 30% to 35% of them seen just once. Axillary draining lymph nodes of breast cancer patients supplied the node samples. The sequencing sample was made of axillary lymph node tissue. This TCR came from a female donor with breast cancer. Some clones in this sample may be carry-over from other donors' samples. The chain carries TRBV15 and TRBJ1-3; 8 positions match TRBD1. CDR3 protein: CATSIRQGLPGNTIYF. CDR3 sequence (DNA): TGTGCCACCAGCATAAGACAGGGGCTGCCTGGAAACACCATATATTTT. Full variable domain (missing parts from reference TRBV15 and TRBJ1-3): DAMVIQNPRYQVTQFGKPVTLSCSQTLNHNVMYWYQQKSSQAPKLLFHYYDKDFNNEADTPDNFQSRRPNTSFCFLDIRSPGLGDTAMYLCATSIRQGLPGNTIYFGEGSWLTVV.